This T cell receptor beta chain was observed in a study of T cells in Graves' hyperthyroidism and ophthalmopathy. Study-wide findings and caveats: Ophthalmopathy was separated from stable hyperthyroidism by a 13 V-J model. Prediction of ophthalmopathy progression came a median roughly 6.6 months pre-onset. Clonotypes that were expanded in thyroid above 0.001 mostly appeared in blood too.

Patients affected by ophthalmopathy presented a Clinical Activity Score of at least 3, a NOSPECS grade of at least 4, and disease duration below 3 months. Many counts were recorded for this clonotype. As yet, its antigen is unknown. Researchers amplified the TCR beta CDR3 regions from RNA transcripts. The primer set for the first-round RT-PCR of the TCR CDR3 was HTBI. Via MiXCR, TCRdb re-called the multiplex PCR reads, giving one row per CDR3 protein. The sample has hundreds of thousands of distinct CDR3 sequences; roughly an eighth are singletons. From germline, CDR1 is KGHDR and CDR2 SFDVKD. Between the trimmed V and J ends, which lost 4 bases and 4 bases, there was a span of 13 bases. This CDR3 region has 15 residues.

The sequencing sample was made of blood. This TCR derives from a woman aged 40 to 50 with Graves' ophthalmopathy. V usage is TRBV24-1 and J usage is TRBJ2-1, with D unclear. The CDR3 DNA is TGTGCCACCAGTGACCACAATGCGGCTTACAATGAGCAGTTCTTC. Protein sequence: CATSDHNAAYNEQFF.